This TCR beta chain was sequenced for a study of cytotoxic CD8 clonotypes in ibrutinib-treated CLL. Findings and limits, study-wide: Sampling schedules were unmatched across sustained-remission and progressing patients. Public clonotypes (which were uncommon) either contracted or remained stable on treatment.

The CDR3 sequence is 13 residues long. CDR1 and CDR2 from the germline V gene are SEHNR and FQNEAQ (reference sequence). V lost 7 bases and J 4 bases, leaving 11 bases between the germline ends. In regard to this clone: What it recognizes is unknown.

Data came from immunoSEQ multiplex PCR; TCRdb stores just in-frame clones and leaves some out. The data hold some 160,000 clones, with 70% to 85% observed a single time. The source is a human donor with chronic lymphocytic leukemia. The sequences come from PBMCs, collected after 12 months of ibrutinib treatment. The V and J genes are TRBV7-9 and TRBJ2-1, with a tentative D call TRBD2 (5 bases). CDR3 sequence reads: CASTGRTYNEQFF. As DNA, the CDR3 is TGTGCCAGCACCGGGCGGACTTACAATGAGCAGTTCTTC. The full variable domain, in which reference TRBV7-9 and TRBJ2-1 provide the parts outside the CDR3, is DTGVSQNPRHKITKRGQNVTFRCDPISEHNRLYWYRQTLGQGPEFLTYFQNEAQLEKSRLLSDRFSAERPKGSFSTLEIQRTEQGDSAMYLCASTGRTYNEQFFGPGTRLTVL.